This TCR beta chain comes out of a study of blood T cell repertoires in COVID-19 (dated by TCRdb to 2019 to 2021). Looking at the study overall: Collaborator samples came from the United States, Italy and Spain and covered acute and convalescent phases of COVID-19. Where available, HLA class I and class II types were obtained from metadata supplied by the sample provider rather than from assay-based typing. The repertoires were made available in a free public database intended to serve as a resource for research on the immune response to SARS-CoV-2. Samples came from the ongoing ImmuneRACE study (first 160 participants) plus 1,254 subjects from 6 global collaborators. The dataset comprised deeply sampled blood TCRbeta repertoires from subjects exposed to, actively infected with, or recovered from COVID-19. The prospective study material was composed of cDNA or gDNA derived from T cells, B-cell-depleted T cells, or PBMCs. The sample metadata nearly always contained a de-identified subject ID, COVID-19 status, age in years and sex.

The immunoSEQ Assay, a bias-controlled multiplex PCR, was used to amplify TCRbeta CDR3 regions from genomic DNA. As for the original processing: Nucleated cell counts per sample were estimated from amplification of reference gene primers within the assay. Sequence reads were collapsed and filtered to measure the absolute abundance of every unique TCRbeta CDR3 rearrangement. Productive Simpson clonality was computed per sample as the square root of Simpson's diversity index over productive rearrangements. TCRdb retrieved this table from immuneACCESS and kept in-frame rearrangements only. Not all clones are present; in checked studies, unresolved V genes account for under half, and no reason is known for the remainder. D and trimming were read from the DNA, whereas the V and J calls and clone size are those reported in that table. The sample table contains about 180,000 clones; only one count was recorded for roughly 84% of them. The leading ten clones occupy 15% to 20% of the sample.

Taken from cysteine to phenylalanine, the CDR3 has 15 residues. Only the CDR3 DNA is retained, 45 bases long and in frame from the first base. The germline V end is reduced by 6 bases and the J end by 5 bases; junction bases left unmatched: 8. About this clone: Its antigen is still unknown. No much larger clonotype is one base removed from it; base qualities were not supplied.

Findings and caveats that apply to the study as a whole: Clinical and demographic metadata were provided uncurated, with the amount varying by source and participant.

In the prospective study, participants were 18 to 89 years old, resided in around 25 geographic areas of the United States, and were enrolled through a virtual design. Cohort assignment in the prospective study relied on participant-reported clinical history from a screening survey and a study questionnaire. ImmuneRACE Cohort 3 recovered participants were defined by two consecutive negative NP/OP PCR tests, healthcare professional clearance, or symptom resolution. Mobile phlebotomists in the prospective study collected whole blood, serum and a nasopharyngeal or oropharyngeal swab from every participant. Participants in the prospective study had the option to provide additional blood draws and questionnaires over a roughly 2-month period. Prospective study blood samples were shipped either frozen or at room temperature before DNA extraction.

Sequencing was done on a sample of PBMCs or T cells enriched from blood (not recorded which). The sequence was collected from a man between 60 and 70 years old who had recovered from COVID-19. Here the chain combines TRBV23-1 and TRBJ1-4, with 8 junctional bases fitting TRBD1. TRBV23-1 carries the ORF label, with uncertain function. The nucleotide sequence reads TGCGCCAGCAGAGTCATCAGGGGGCCCAATGAAAAACTGTTTTTT. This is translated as CASRVIRGPNEKLFF.